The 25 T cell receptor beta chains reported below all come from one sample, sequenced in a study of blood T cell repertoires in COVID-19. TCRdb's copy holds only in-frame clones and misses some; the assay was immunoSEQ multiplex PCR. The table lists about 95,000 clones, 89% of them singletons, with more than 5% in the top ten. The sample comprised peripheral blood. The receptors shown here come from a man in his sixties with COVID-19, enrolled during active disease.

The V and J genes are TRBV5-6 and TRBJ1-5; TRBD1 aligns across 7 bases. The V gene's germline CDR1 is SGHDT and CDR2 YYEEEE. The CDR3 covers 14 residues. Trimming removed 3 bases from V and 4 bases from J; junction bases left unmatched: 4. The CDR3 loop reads CASSYGTANQPQHF. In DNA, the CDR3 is TGTGCCAGCAGCTACGGGACAGCAAATCAGCCCCAGCATTTT. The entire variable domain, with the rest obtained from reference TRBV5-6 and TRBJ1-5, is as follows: DAGVTQSPTHLIKTRGQQVTLRCSPKSGHDTVSWYQQALGQGPQFIFQYYEEEERQRGNFPDRFSGHQFPNYSSELNVNALLLGDSALYLCASSYGTANQPQHFGDGTRLSIL.

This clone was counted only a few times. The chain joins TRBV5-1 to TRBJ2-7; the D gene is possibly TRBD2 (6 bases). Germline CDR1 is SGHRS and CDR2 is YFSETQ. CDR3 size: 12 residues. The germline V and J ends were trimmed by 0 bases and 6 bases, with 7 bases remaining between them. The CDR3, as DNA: TGCGCCAGCAGCTTGGGTAGCGGCGAGCAGTACTTC. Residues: CASSLGSGEQYF.

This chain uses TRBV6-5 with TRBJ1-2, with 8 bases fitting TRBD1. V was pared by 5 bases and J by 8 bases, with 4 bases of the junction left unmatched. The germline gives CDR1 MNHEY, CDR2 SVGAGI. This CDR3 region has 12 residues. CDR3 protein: CASSTGQAGYTF. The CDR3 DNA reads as TGTGCCAGCAGTACGGGACAGGCAGGCTACACCTTC.

DNA for the CDR3: TGCAGCGTTGAAGATGGGCAGACAGCGGATACGCAGTATTTT. This sequence encodes CSVEDGQTADTQYF. The rearrangement joins TRBV29-1 to TRBJ2-3; D might be TRBD1 (5 bases). Trimming shortened V by 0 bases and J by 6 bases, and 13 bases separated the two germline ends. The CDR3 length is 14 residues. Looked up from germline, CDR1 is SQVTM and CDR2 is ANQGSEA.

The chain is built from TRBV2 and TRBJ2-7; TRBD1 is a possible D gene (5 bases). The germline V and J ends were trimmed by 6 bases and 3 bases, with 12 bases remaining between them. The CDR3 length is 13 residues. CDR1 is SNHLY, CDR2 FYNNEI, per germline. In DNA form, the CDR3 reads TGTGCCAGCAGCCATCTGGGGCGCTACGAGCAGTACTTC. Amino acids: CASSHLGRYEQYF.

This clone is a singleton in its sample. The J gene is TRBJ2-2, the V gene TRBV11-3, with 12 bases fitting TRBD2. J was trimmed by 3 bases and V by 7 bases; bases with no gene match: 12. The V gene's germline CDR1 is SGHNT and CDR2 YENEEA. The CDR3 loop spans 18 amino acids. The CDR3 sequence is CASTLGLAGLGDTGELFF. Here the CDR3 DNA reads TGTGCCAGCACCTTGGGACTAGCGGGCTTGGGAGACACCGGGGAGCTGTTTTTT.

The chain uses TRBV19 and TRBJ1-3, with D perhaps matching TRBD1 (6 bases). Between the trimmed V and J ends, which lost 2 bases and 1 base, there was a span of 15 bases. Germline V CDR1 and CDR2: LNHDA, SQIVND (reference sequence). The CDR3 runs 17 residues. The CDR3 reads CASSIIGQTGSGNTIYF. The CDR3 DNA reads TGTGCCAGTAGTATAATAGGACAGACCGGATCTGGAAACACCATATATTTT.

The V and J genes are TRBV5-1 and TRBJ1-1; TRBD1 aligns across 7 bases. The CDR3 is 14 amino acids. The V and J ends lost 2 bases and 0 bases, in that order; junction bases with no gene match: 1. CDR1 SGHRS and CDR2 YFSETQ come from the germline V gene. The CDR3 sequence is CASSLGGVNTEAFF. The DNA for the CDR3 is TGCGCCAGCAGCTTAGGGGGCGTGAACACTGAAGCTTTCTTT.

The CDR3 DNA sequence: TGCGCCAGCAGCCAGGGACAGATGACCTACGAGCAGTACTTC. It yields the protein CASSQGQMTYEQYF. The V call is TRBV5-1, the J call TRBJ2-7, with 7 bases aligning to TRBD1. Germline V gene lookup returns CDR1 SGHRS and CDR2 YFSETQ. After removal of 4 bases from V and 2 bases from J, the junction contained 6 bases not matched to a gene. This CDR3 has 14 amino acids. The variable domain in full, completed from reference TRBV5-1 and TRBJ2-7, reads KAGVTQTPRYLIKTRGQQVTLSCSPISGHRSVSWYQQTPGQGLQFLFEYFSETQRNKGNFPGRFSGRQFSNSRSEMNVSTLELGDSALYLCASSQGQMTYEQYFGPGTRLTVT.

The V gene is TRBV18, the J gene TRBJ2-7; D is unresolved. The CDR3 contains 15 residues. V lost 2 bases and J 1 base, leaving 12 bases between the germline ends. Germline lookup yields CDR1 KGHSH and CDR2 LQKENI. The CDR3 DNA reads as TGTGCCAGCTCACCATCGGCGACACTTTCCTACGAGCAGTACTTC. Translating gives CASSPSATLSYEQYF.

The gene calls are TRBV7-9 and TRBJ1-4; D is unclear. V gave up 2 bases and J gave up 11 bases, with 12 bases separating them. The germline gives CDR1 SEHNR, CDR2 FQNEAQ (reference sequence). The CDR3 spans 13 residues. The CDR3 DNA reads TGTGCCAGCAGCTTACTATCAGGTTGGAAACTGTTTTTT. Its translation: CASSLLSGWKLFF.

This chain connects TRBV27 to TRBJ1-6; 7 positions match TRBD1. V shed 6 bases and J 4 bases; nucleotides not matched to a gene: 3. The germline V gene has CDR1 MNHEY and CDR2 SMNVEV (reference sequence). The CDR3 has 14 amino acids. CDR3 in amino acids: CASRKGAYNSPLHF. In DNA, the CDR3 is TGTGCCAGCAGAAAGGGGGCATATAATTCACCCCTCCACTTT.

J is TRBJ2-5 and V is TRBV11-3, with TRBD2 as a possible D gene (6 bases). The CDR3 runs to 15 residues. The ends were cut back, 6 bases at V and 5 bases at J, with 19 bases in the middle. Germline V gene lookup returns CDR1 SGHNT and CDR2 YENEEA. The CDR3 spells CASSPGLDVLETQYF. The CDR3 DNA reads TGTGCCAGCAGTCCGGGACTCGACGTTCTTGAGACCCAGTACTTC.

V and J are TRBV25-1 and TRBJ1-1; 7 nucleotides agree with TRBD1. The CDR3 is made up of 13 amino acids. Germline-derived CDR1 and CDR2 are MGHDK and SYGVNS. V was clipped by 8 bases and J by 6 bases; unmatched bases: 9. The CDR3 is CASCRDSLSEAFF. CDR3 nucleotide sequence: TGTGCCAGCTGCCGGGACAGTCTCTCTGAAGCTTTCTTT. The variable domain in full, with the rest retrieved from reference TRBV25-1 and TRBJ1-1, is EADIYQTPRYLVIGTGKKITLECSQTMGHDKMYWYQQDPGMELHLIHYSYGVNSTEKGDLSSESTVSRIRTEHFPLTLESARPSHTSQYLCASCRDSLSEAFFGQGTRLTVV.

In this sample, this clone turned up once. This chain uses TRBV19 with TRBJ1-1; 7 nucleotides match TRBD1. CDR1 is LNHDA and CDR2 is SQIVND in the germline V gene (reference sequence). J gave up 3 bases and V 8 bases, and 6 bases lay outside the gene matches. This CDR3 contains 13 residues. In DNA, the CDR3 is TGTGCCAGTGCCGGGACAGAGTACACTGAAGCTTTCTTT. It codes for CASAGTEYTEAFF. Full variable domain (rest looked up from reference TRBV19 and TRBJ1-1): DGGITQSPKYLFRKEGQNVTLSCEQNLNHDAMYWYRQDPGQGLRLIYYSQIVNDFQKGDIAEGYSVSREKKESFPLTVTSAQKNPTAFYLCASAGTEYTEAFFGQGTRLTVV.

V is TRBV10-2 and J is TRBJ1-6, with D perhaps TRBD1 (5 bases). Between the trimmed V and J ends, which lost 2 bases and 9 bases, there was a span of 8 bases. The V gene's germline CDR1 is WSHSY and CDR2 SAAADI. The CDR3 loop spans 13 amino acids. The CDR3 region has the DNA TGCGCCAGCAGTGAGGGGGCAACTTCACCCCTCCACTTT. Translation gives CASSEGATSPLHF.

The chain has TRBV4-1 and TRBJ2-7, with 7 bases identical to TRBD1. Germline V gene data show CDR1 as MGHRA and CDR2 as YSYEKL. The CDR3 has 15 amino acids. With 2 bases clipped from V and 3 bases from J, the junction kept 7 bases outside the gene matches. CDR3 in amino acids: CASSQLPGQYYEQYF. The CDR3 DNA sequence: TGCGCCAGCAGCCAACTGCCGGGACAGTACTACGAGCAGTACTTC.

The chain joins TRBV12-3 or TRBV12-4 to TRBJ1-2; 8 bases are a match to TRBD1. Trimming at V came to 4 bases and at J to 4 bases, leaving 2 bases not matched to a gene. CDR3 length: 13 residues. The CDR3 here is CASSWTGFYGYTF. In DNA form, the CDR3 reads TGTGCCAGCAGTTGGACAGGGTTCTATGGCTACACCTTC.

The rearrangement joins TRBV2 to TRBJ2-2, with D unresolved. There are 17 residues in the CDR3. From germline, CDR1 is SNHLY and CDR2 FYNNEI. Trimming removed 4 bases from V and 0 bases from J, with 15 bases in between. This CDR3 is CASSASRQTANTGELFF. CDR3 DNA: TGTGCCAGCAGTGCAAGCAGGCAAACCGCGAACACCGGGGAGCTGTTTTTT.

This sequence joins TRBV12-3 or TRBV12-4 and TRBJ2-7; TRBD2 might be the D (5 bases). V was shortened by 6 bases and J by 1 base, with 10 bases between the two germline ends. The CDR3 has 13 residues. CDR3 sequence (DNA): TGTGCCAGCAGCCCTACTAGTTCCTACGAGCAGTACTTC. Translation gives CASSPTSSYEQYF.

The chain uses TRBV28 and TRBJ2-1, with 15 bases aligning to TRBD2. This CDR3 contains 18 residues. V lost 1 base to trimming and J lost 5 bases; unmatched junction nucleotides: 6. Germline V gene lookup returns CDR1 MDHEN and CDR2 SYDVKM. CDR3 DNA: TGTGCCAGCAGTTTATCTGGACTAGCGGGAGGGCTCGACAATGAGCAGTTCTTC. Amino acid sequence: CASSLSGLAGGLDNEQFF. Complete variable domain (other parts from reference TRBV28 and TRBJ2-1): DVKVTQSSRYLVKRTGEKVFLECVQDMDHENMFWYRQDPGLGLRLIYFSYDVKMKEKGDIPEGYSVSREKKERFSLILESASTNQTSMYLCASSLSGLAGGLDNEQFFGPGTRLTVL.

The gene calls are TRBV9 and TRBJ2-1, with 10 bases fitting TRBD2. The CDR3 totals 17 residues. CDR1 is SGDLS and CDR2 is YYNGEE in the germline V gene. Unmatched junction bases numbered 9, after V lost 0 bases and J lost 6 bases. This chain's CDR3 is CASSVEAEREGGNEQFF. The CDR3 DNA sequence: TGTGCCAGCAGCGTAGAAGCGGAGCGGGAGGGGGGCAATGAGCAGTTCTTC.

The DNA of the CDR3 is TGTGCCAGTAGTACCCACAGTGCACAGAACCAAGAGACCCAGTACTTC. Translating it yields CASSTHSAQNQETQYF. The chain links TRBV19 to TRBJ2-5; no clear D. CDR3 length equals 16 residues. The V gene's germline CDR1 is LNHDA and CDR2 SQIVND (reference sequence). Trimming left V 4 bases short and J 0 bases short, with 15 bases between.

The CDR3 sequence is CASSLNPAASAPINEQFF. The CDR3, as DNA: TGTGCCAGCAGCTTAAACCCAGCAGCTAGCGCACCCATCAATGAGCAGTTCTTC. The chain links TRBV7-3 to TRBJ2-1; possibly TRBD2 for D (6 bases). Germline CDR1 and CDR2: SGHTA and FQGTGA. Between the trimmed V and J ends, which lost 1 base and 6 bases, there was a span of 22 bases. CDR3 length: 18 amino acids.

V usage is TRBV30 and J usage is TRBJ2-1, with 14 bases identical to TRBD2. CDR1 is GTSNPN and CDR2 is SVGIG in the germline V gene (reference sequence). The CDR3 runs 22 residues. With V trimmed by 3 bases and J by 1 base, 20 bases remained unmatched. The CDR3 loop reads CAWSIEGSGGLAGVGSYNEQFF. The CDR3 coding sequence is TGTGCCTGGAGCATAGAGGGCTCCGGGGGACTAGCGGGAGTCGGGTCCTACAATGAGCAGTTCTTC.